The 30 T cell receptor beta chains below were found in one sample sequenced in a study of response to subunit inactivated influenza vaccine. MiXCR, applied by TCRdb to the RT-PCR reads, yields one record per CDR3 protein. The repertoire includes more than 450,000 distinct CDR3 sequences, 11% of them detected once, and approximately 10% sits in the top ten. A further study also used this sample, focusing on T cells expressing NK-cell markers. That study reports: Generation of TCR beta cDNA was performed by 5'RACE template switching incorporating UMIs.

This specimen consisted of PBMCs from blood, obtained on the day of vaccination. All receptors derive from a man aged 45-60 years who received an inactivated influenza vaccine.

In its sample, this clonotype was seen a few times. The V gene is TRBV28, the J gene TRBJ2-7; 10 positions agree with TRBD2. The germline gives CDR1 MDHEN, CDR2 SYDVKM. The CDR3 sequence is 16 residues long. The V gene end was trimmed by 3 bases and the J gene end by 3 bases; junction bases not matched to a gene: 8. CDR3 in DNA: TGTGCCAGCAGTTTCGAACTAGCGGGATTGAGCTACGAGCAGTACTTC. It codes for CASSFELAGLSYEQYF.

In its sample, this clonotype was seen a few times. The chain employs TRBV28 and TRBJ1-1, with unresolved D. This CDR3 comprises 14 residues. The V gene lost 5 bases and the J gene lost 1 base, with 11 bases spanning the gap. Germline CDR1 and CDR2: MDHEN and SYDVKM. CDR3 sequence (DNA): TGTGCCAGCAGTCCCCCTCACAGGAACACTGAAGCTTTCTTT. As protein: CASSPPHRNTEAFF.

There are a few counts of this clonotype. The chain links TRBV20-1 to TRBJ2-7; D gene ambiguous. The CDR3 loop spans 16 amino acids. V was shortened by 6 bases and J by 4 bases, with 25 bases between the two germline ends. The germline V gene has CDR1 DFQATT and CDR2 SNEGSKA (reference sequence). The CDR3 sequence is CSAEDGSSPMVYEQYF. As DNA, the CDR3 is TGCAGTGCAGAAGATGGGTCGTCCCCGATGGTTTACGAGCAGTACTTC.

This sequence joins TRBV18 and TRBJ2-3; no clear D gene. Germline CDR1 reads KGHSH; CDR2 reads LQKENI. With 1 base removed from V and 0 bases from J, the gap between germline ends came to 8 bases. This CDR3 spans 15 amino acids. The CDR3 nucleotides are TGTGCCAGCTCACCACGTTGGTTTAGCACAGATACGCAGTATTTT. Translating it yields CASSPRWFSTDTQYF.

This chain joins TRBV30 and TRBJ2-1; unclear D gene. The V end lost 3 bases, the J end lost 9 bases, and 18 bases lay between the germline ends. The CDR3 loop spans 14 amino acids. The germline V gene encodes CDR1 GTSNPN and CDR2 SVGIG (reference sequence). Here the CDR3 reads CAWRGKASSLEQFF. CDR3 sequence (DNA): TGTGCCTGGAGGGGAAAAGCCTCATCTCTTGAGCAGTTCTTC. Filled out from reference TRBV30 and TRBJ2-1, the complete variable domain reads SQTIHQWPATLVQPVGSPLSLECTVEGTSNPNLYWYRQAAGRGLQLLFYSVGIGQISSEVPQNLSASRPQDRQFILSSKKLLLSDSGFYLCAWRGKASSLEQFFGPGTRLTVL.

The chain employs TRBV24-1 and TRBJ2-5, with D possibly being TRBD1 (5 bases). Trimming took 3 bases from V and 1 from J, leaving 17 bases between them. The length of the CDR3 is 17 residues. Germline CDR1 is KGHDR and CDR2 is SFDVKD. The CDR3 nucleotides read TGTGCCACCAGTGATGCTCTAGGGGTCGGCGGCCAAGAGACCCAGTACTTC. Amino acids: CATSDALGVGGQETQYF.

This clonotype was detected only a few times. The gene calls are TRBV10-3 and TRBJ2-3; 7 bases align to TRBD2. The CDR3 is made up of 15 amino acids. V was clipped by 2 bases and J by 0 bases; unmatched bases: 2. Germline loops: CDR1 ENHRY, CDR2 SYGVKD. CDR3 nucleotides: TGTGCCATCAGTGAGGGAGCGGGAAGCACAGATACGCAGTATTTT. It codes for CAISEGAGSTDTQYF.

This clonotype occurred a few times. The chain combines TRBV7-9 with TRBJ1-1; no clear D gene. Germline CDR1 is SEHNR and CDR2 is FQNEAQ (reference sequence). V lost 5 bases to trimming and J lost 11 bases, with 15 bases between them. CDR3 length equals 12 residues. CDR3 amino acids: CASSPEENGAFF. The CDR3 DNA reads TGTGCCAGCAGCCCAGAGGAGAACGGCGCTTTCTTT.

The chain has TRBV19 and TRBJ2-5, with D perhaps TRBD1 (5 bases). The germline gives CDR1 LNHDA, CDR2 SQIVND (reference sequence). V was trimmed by 11 bases and J by 6 bases, leaving 16 bases between them. The CDR3 runs 12 residues. CDR3 sequence reads: CASQGSGKTQYF. In nucleotides, the CDR3 is TGTGCCTCCCAGGGCAGTGGGAAGACCCAGTACTTC.

This clonotype has a handful of counts. The chain employs TRBV12-3 or TRBV12-4 and TRBJ2-3, with TRBD2 identical over 8 bases. The V gene end was trimmed by 6 bases and the J gene end by 8 bases; junction bases not matched to a gene: 13. The CDR3 covers 15 residues. The CDR3, as DNA: TGTGCCAGCAGACAAAGCGGGGGCTATTCCGTTACGCAGTATTTT. It is translated as CASRQSGGYSVTQYF.

Worth noting for this clonotype: This may be a read error, as it is one base from a much larger clone. The genes are TRBV12-3 or TRBV12-4 and TRBJ2-7; possibly TRBD2 for D (6 bases). The CDR3 consists of 15 residues. The V and J ends lost 6 bases and 3 bases respectively, with 18 bases between them. The CDR3 DNA reads as TGTGCCAGCAGGGAGAACAGCGGGTGGATCTACGAGCAGTACTTC. Encoded protein: CASRENSGWIYEQYF.

This clonotype was counted a few times. CDR3 sequence reads: CSARTRGFGQPQHF. The CDR3 DNA reads TGCAGTGCTAGAACAAGGGGGTTTGGACAGCCCCAGCATTTT. The V and J genes are TRBV20-1 and TRBJ1-5; possibly TRBD1 for D (6 bases). The CDR3 is made up of 14 amino acids. The germline V gene has CDR1 DFQATT and CDR2 SNEGSKA (reference sequence). V was shortened by 2 bases and J by 7 bases, with 15 bases between the two germline ends.

This clonotype was seen more than once but under ten times. The gene calls are TRBV5-1 and TRBJ2-7, with TRBD2 matching over 10 bases. The CDR3 has 15 residues. Unmatched junction bases numbered 3, after V lost 0 bases and J lost 3 bases. Germline values: CDR1 SGHRS, CDR2 YFSETQ. This chain's CDR3 is CASSLGTSGNYEQYF. The DNA for the CDR3 is TGCGCCAGCAGCTTGGGTACTAGCGGGAACTACGAGCAGTACTTC.

This clonotype turned up a few times. The V call is TRBV7-9, the J call TRBJ2-7; no firm D call. In germline, CDR1 is SEHNR, CDR2 FQNEAQ (reference sequence). Trimming cost V 3 bases and J 3 bases, with 6 bases left between them. The CDR3 extends over 12 amino acids. Here the CDR3 DNA reads TGTGCCAGCAGCTTGAACGACTACGAGCAGTACTTC. Translated, it gives CASSLNDYEQYF.

This clonotype was seen only a few times. The genes are TRBV25-1 and TRBJ2-7; the D is unclear. There are 13 residues in the CDR3. Germline V CDR1 and CDR2: MGHDK, SYGVNS. V was pared by 6 bases and J by 7 bases, with 16 bases between. This CDR3 is CASRASGPGEQYF. CDR3 sequence (DNA): TGTGCCAGCAGGGCATCAGGACCCGGAGAGCAGTACTTC.

The chain carries TRBV4-3 and TRBJ2-3, with 14 bases that match TRBD2. This CDR3 region has 17 residues. CDR1 and CDR2 from the germline V gene are LGHNA and YSLEER. The V and J ends lost 1 base and 0 bases, in that order; junction bases with no gene match: 0. CDR3 coding DNA: TGCGCCAGCAGCCAAGGGACTAGCGGGGGGAGCACAGATACGCAGTATTTT. Translated, it gives CASSQGTSGGSTDTQYF.

This clonotype was counted a few times. This chain links TRBV12-3 or TRBV12-4 with TRBJ2-1; a possible D gene is TRBD1 (5 bases). The CDR3 length is 12 residues. V shed 4 bases and J shed 12 bases, with 13 bases lying between them. The CDR3 DNA reads as TGTGCCAGCAGTTATGGCAGGCAGGGGCAGTTCTTC. It specifies CASSYGRQGQFF.

This clonotype was detected only a few times. The chain recombines TRBV6-5 with TRBJ2-3, with a weak D call TRBD2 (6 bases). V lost 0 bases and J 2 bases, leaving 12 bases between the germline ends. Germline CDR1 MNHEY, CDR2 SVGAGI. This CDR3 contains 16 residues. The CDR3 loop reads CASSYSRLGITDTQYF. For the CDR3, the DNA is TGTGCCAGCAGTTACTCCAGACTAGGAATCACAGATACGCAGTATTTT.

The rearrangement links TRBV15 to TRBJ1-1, with 7 bases that match TRBD1. The V segment lost 5 bases and the J segment 4 bases; nucleotides outside the gene matches: 4. The CDR3 runs to 13 residues. Germline V lookup: CDR1 LNHNV, CDR2 YYDKDF (reference sequence). CDR3 region: CATSEGTVTEAFF. CDR3 bases: TGTGCCACCAGCGAGGGGACAGTCACTGAAGCTTTCTTT.

This clonotype was seen many times. The rearrangement joins TRBV7-2 to TRBJ2-3; D is perhaps TRBD2 (5 bases). Germline CDR1 SGHTA, CDR2 FQGNSA. The CDR3 is 16 residues long. With 0 bases removed from V and 6 bases from J, the gap between germline ends came to 16 bases. The CDR3 nucleotides are TGTGCCAGCAGCTTAGCATTATGGCGGGCCCAGGATACGCAGTATTTT. Its protein is CASSLALWRAQDTQYF.

This clonotype was found many times. This sequence joins TRBV24-1 and TRBJ2-1; a weak D match, TRBD2 (5 bases). Germline CDR1 and CDR2: KGHDR and SFDVKD. V was trimmed by 3 bases and J by 7 bases, leaving 12 bases between them. The CDR3 covers 14 residues. CDR3 nucleotides: TGTGCCACCAGTGATCCCCCACTAGAAAATGAGCAGTTCTTC. It encodes CATSDPPLENEQFF.

This rearrangement joins TRBV9 to TRBJ1-1; no clear D gene. Trimming took 0 bases from V and 3 from J, leaving 9 bases between them. Germline CDR1 is SGDLS and CDR2 is YYNGEE. CDR3 length: 14 residues. For the CDR3, the DNA is TGTGCCAGCAGCGTAGAGGTTTGGGACACTGAAGCTTTCTTT. Its translation: CASSVEVWDTEAFF.

This clonotype was observed a handful of times. The chain recombines TRBV28 with TRBJ1-1; 7 bases line up with TRBD1. V trimming: 7 bases; J trimming: 1 base; junction bases outside the gene matches: 12. The CDR3 contains 16 residues. Germline-derived CDR1 and CDR2 are MDHEN and SYDVKM. The CDR3 DNA sequence: TGTGCCAGCAAAACAGGGGCCCCGATGGGGAACACTGAAGCTTTCTTT. It is translated as CASKTGAPMGNTEAFF.

The chain has TRBV3-1 and TRBJ2-1; D unclear. Germline V gives CDR1 LGHDT, CDR2 YNNKEL (reference sequence). This CDR3 spans 14 amino acids. V was clipped by 1 base and J by 7 bases, with 11 bases between them. Written as DNA, the CDR3 is TGTGCCAGCAGCCAAGTCCCTAATAGGAATGAGCAGTTCTTC. This codes for CASSQVPNRNEQFF.

The V call is TRBV7-2, the J call TRBJ2-3, with 9 bases fitting TRBD2. There are 16 residues in the CDR3. Germline values: CDR1 SGHTA, CDR2 FQGNSA. With 5 bases clipped from V and 3 bases from J, the junction kept 9 bases outside the gene matches. The CDR3 loop reads CASSPHSGRGTDTQYF. For the CDR3, the DNA is TGTGCCAGCAGCCCCCATAGCGGGAGAGGGACAGATACGCAGTATTTT.

This sequence joins TRBV29-1 and TRBJ2-7, with 8 bases fitting TRBD1. Germline V gives CDR1 SQVTM, CDR2 ANQGSEA. V shed 6 bases and J 3 bases; nucleotides not matched to a gene: 10. The CDR3 has 14 residues. The CDR3 protein is CSVGGTGKNYEQYF. The CDR3 DNA sequence: TGCAGCGTAGGCGGGACAGGCAAAAACTACGAGCAGTACTTC.

The genes are TRBV13 and TRBJ2-3, with 8 bases fitting TRBD1. The germline gives CDR1 PRHDT, CDR2 FYEKMQ (reference sequence). The CDR3 runs to 15 residues. The V and J ends lost 5 bases and 3 bases, in that order; junction bases with no gene match: 7. CDR3 in amino acids: CASSTDRALTDTQYF. For the CDR3, the DNA is TGTGCCAGCAGCACGGACAGGGCCCTGACAGATACGCAGTATTTT.

Only a few counts were recorded for this clonotype. The chain is built from TRBV5-4 and TRBJ2-7; 12 nucleotides agree with TRBD1. V lost 4 bases to trimming and J lost 0 bases; unmatched junction nucleotides: 2. The length of the CDR3 is 15 residues. The germline V gene has CDR1 SGHNT and CDR2 YYREEE (reference sequence). This chain's CDR3 is CASSRDRGRSYEQYF. The CDR3 DNA reads TGTGCCAGCAGCCGGGACAGGGGGCGCTCCTACGAGCAGTACTTC.

The chain links TRBV19 to TRBJ2-7; possibly TRBD2 for D (7 bases). Trimming cost V 8 bases and J 3 bases, with 14 bases left between them. Germline V gene data show CDR1 as LNHDA and CDR2 as SQIVND (reference sequence). The CDR3 length is 13 residues. The CDR3 bases are TGTGCCAGTGGGGAGGGGGTAAACTACGAGCAGTACTTC. Its translation: CASGEGVNYEQYF. The full variable domain, rest sourced from reference TRBV19 and TRBJ2-7, is DGGITQSPKYLFRKEGQNVTLSCEQNLNHDAMYWYRQDPGQGLRLIYYSQIVNDFQKGDIAEGYSVSREKKESFPLTVTSAQKNPTAFYLCASGEGVNYEQYFGPGTRLTVT.

In this sample, this clonotype turned up a few times. The chain uses TRBV7-9 and TRBJ1-4, with D unresolved. V was clipped by 1 base and J by 13 bases, with 16 bases between them. Germline lookup yields CDR1 SEHNR and CDR2 FQNEAQ (reference sequence). CDR3 length: 14 amino acids. The CDR3 is CASSLVRTGSALFF. The CDR3 DNA reads TGTGCCAGCAGCTTAGTCAGGACGGGTAGTGCACTGTTTTTT.